This T cell receptor beta chain appears in the sequencing data of a study of beta chain features in type 1 diabetes. This CDR3 spans 14 amino acids. Germline CDR1 reads LNHDA; CDR2 reads SQIVND (reference sequence). The J segment lost 3 bases and the V segment lost 3 bases, leaving 3 bases of the junction unmatched. This clone showed up just a few times. TCRB transcripts that were expressed got sequenced, as all of the isolated RNA had been reverse transcribed. Some 4 million reads were obtained on average from naive, central memory and regulatory T cell samples. Sequenced by immunoSEQ multiplex PCR; TCRdb stores in-frame clones only, minus some. The data show about 290,000 clones, 8% seen once. The single heparinised draw taken from each donor contained roughly 100 mL of blood on average. Staining for CD45RO/CCR7/CD25/CD127/CD95/CD27 allowed sorting of CD4+ naive, central memory, regulatory and stem cell-like memory cells.

This chain connects TRBV19 to TRBJ2-7; TRBD1 agrees at 9 bases. The sample taken for sequencing was central memory CD4+ T cells from blood. This TCR was sampled from a woman aged 18-29 years in good health. The CDR3 sequence is CASSMGTGNYEQYF. CDR3 nucleotides: TGTGCCAGTAGTATGGGGACAGGGAACTACGAGCAGTACTTC.